Included here is one TCR beta chain sequence, with context. The data were taken from a study of control samples from healthy donors and cancer patients. Only in-frame clones appear in the TCRdb table, and some are missing; sequencing was by immunoSEQ multiplex PCR. Of 100,000 to 150,000 clones listed, over 75% are singletons. CDR3 length: 15 amino acids. CDR1 and CDR2 from the germline V gene are LGHNA and YNFKEQ. Germline trimming cut 3 bases from V and 4 bases from J; bases unmatched to any gene: 3. Sequencing was done on a sample of blood. J is TRBJ2-1 and V is TRBV4-2; 10 positions match TRBD2. This TCR derives from a middle-aged man in good health. The CDR3 is CASSHSGGSYNEQFF. In nucleotides, the CDR3 is TGTGCCAGCAGCCATAGCGGGGGGTCTTACAATGAGCAGTTCTTC.